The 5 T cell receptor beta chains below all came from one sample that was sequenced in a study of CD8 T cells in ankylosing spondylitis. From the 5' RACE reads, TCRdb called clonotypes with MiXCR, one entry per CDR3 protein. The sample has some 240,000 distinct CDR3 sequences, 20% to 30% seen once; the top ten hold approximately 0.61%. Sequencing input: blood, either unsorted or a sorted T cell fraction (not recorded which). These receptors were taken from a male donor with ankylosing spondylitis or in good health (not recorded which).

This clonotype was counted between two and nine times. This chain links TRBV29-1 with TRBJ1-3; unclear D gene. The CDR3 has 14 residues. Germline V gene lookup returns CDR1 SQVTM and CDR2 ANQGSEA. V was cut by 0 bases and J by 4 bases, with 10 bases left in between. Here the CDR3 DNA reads TGCAGCGTTGAAGATTTAAGAGCCGGAAACACCATATATTTT. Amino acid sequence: CSVEDLRAGNTIYF.

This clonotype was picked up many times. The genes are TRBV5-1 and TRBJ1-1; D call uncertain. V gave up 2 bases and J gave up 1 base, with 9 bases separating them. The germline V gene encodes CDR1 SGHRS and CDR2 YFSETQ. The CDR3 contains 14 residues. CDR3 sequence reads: CASSLLTENTEAFF. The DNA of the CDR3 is TGCGCCAGCAGCTTACTTACTGAGAACACTGAAGCTTTCTTT.

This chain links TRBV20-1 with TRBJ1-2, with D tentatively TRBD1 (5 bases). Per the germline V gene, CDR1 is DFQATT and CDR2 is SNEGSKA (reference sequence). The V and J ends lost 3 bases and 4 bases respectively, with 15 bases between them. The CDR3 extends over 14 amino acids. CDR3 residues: CSASPPGVSYGYTF. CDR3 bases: TGCAGTGCTAGCCCGCCGGGGGTTAGCTATGGCTACACCTTC.

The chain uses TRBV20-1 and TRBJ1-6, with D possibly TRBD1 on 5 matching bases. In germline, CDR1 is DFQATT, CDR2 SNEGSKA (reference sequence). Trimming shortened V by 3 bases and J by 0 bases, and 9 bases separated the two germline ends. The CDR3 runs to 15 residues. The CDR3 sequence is CSARTESSYNSPLHF. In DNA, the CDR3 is TGCAGTGCTAGGACAGAGAGCTCCTATAATTCACCCCTCCACTTT.

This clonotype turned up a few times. CDR3 region: CASSTFGGEAFF. In nucleotides, the CDR3 is TGTGCCAGCAGCACCTTTGGGGGAGAAGCTTTCTTT. V and J are TRBV7-3 and TRBJ1-1; maybe TRBD1 (5 bases). This CDR3 comprises 12 residues. Germline V gene sequence: CDR1 SGHTA, CDR2 FQGTGA. Trimming cost V 5 bases and J 8 bases, with 12 bases left between them. Supplemented by reference TRBV7-3 and TRBJ1-1, the full variable domain reads GAGVSQTPSNKVTEKGKYVELRCDPISGHTALYWYRQSLGQGPEFLIYFQGTGAADDSGLPNDRFFAVRPEGSVSTLKIQRTERGDSAVYLCASSTFGGEAFFGQGTRLTVV.